This T cell receptor beta chain was observed in a study of T cells in Graves' hyperthyroidism and ophthalmopathy. The germline V gene has CDR1 SGDLS and CDR2 YYNGEE. CDR3 length equals 17 residues. The V gene end was trimmed by 4 bases and the J gene end by 6 bases; junction bases not matched to a gene: 18. The CDR3 regions of TCR beta were amplified from RNA transcripts. A first-round RT-PCR of the TCR CDR3 used the HTBI primer set. MiXCR was run by TCRdb on the multiplex PCR reads, yielding one entry per CDR3 protein. The data hold hundreds of thousands of distinct CDR3 sequences, with 11% to 15% observed a single time. This clonotype was detected many times. Thyroid ultrasound, orbital computed tomography, clinical symptoms, and serum thyroxine and TRAb underpinned diagnoses.

This chain uses TRBV9 with TRBJ1-2; 7 nucleotides align to TRBD1. This receptor was taken from a man in his fifties or sixties with Graves' ophthalmopathy. Sequencing used blood. Here the CDR3 DNA reads TGTGCCAGCAGCCCCCATTTGGAGGGGGCGTATCTGGATGGCTACACCTTC. Translating it yields CASSPHLEGAYLDGYTF.